This T cell receptor beta chain was captured in a study of T cells in Graves' hyperthyroidism and ophthalmopathy. Looking at the study overall: Any treatment followed the collection of peripheral blood at initial diagnosis. Study-wide results and caveats: Blood samples included most of the expanded thyroid clonotypes exceeding 0.001.

Amplified regions were TCR beta CDR3 sequences from RNA transcripts. A first-round RT-PCR of the TCR CDR3 used the HTBI primer set. TCRdb reprocessed the multiplex PCR reads via MiXCR and lists one record per CDR3 protein. The sample records approximately 740,000 distinct CDR3 sequences, around 15% being singletons. The study enrolled patients aged 18 to 65 with newly diagnosed hyperthyroidism of under 2 months' duration. This clonotype was recorded many times. The target antigen is unknown. This CDR3 contains 13 residues. The V gene's germline CDR1 is MDHEN and CDR2 SYDVKM. This chain links TRBV28 with TRBJ2-7; D is perhaps TRBD1 (5 bases). The source of this sequence is a woman younger than 35 with Graves' hyperthyroidism. Material: blood. The chain's CDR3 is CAHAVRGNYEQYF. The DNA for the CDR3 is TGTGCTCACGCCGTAAGGGGTAACTACGAGCAGTACTTC.